The 13 T cell receptor beta chains below come from one sample, sequenced in a study of response to subunit inactivated influenza vaccine (dated by TCRdb to 2016 to 2018). The library was generated by RT-PCR. The listed sequencing device is Illumina HiSeq 2500. TCRdb reran the public reads through fastp at Q25 and MiXCR, keeping productive beta chains. Each record represents a unique CDR3 protein, reported with the most common genes and DNA among its rows. The sample data list just over 300,000 distinct CDR3 sequences, and around 20% of these were observed just once. The ten top clones hold under 13% of the sample. The material was PBMCs from blood, obtained 21 months after vaccination. The receptors here all came from a man aged 50 to 69 who received an inactivated influenza vaccine. Donor details come from another sample of the same person, matched by shared clones.

The chain uses TRBV20-1 and TRBJ2-2; no reliable D call. The V gene lost 6 bases and the J gene lost 1 base, with 12 bases spanning the gap. The CDR3 contains 14 residues. Germline-derived CDR1 and CDR2 are DFQATT and SNEGSKA (reference sequence). CDR3 protein: CSAYGRENTGELFF. Written as DNA, the CDR3 is TGCAGTGCATATGGCAGAGAGAACACCGGGGAGCTGTTTTTT.

The V gene is TRBV20-1, the J gene TRBJ1-5; D is undetermined. CDR1 is DFQATT, CDR2 SNEGSKA, per germline (reference sequence). The CDR3 runs to 15 residues. The V and J ends lost 0 bases and 0 bases respectively, with 9 bases between them. CDR3 coding DNA: TGCAGTGCTAGAGAGCCCGGCTATAGCAATCAGCCCCAGCATTTT. It translates to CSAREPGYSNQPQHF.

This clonotype was seen only a few times. V is TRBV23-1 and J is TRBJ1-4; no firm D call. TRBV23-1 is an open reading frame, and its role is uncertain. The CDR3 is 14 amino acids. The ends were cut back, 3 bases at V and 3 bases at J, with 8 bases in the middle. CDR3 DNA sequence: TGCGCCAGCAGTCACGAGCTACCTAATGAAAAACTGTTTTTT. It specifies CASSHELPNEKLFF.

The chain combines TRBV7-9 with TRBJ2-7; perhaps TRBD2 as D (6 bases). Germline CDR1 SEHNR, CDR2 FQNEAQ (reference sequence). The CDR3 length is 15 residues. Trimming took 5 bases from V and 7 from J, leaving 21 bases between them. CDR3 amino acids: CASSQQKGGIREQYF. CDR3 nucleotides: TGTGCCAGCAGCCAACAAAAGGGCGGGATCCGAGAGCAGTACTTC.

The chain links TRBV20-1 to TRBJ2-3; 12 positions match TRBD2. J was trimmed by 5 bases and V by 6 bases; bases with no gene match: 6. This CDR3 has 14 amino acids. CDR1 and CDR2 from the germline V gene are DFQATT and SNEGSKA (reference sequence). In nucleotides, the CDR3 is TGCAGTGCAGGGACTAGCGGGTGGAGAGATACGCAGTATTTT. Its translation: CSAGTSGWRDTQYF.

This clonotype was seen a few times. The chain has TRBV19 and TRBJ1-6; D is perhaps TRBD1 (5 bases). Germline V gene lookup returns CDR1 LNHDA and CDR2 SQIVND (reference sequence). The CDR3 has 16 amino acids. V was shortened by 4 bases and J by 7 bases, with 17 bases between the two germline ends. The CDR3: CASSSQGRSGNSPLHF. The CDR3 coding sequence is TGTGCCAGTAGTAGCCAGGGAAGAAGTGGGAATTCACCCCTCCACTTT.

This clonotype has only a few counts. This chain joins TRBV6-2 or TRBV6-3 and TRBJ2-7; 8 bases fit TRBD1. The CDR3 is 15 amino acids. V lost 2 bases and J lost 5; bases outside the gene matches: 8. CDR1 MNHEY and CDR2 SVGEGT come from the germline V gene. DNA for the CDR3: TGTGCCAGCAGTTACGGTCGGGACAGGTCCCACGAGCAGTACTTC. This translates into CASSYGRDRSHEQYF.

V gene TRBV16 combines with J gene TRBJ2-7; 11 positions agree with TRBD1. Germline CDR1 reads KGHSY; CDR2 reads FQNENV. J lost 5 bases, V lost 0 bases, and 6 bases had no gene match. CDR3 length: 16 residues. For the CDR3, the DNA is TGTGCCAGCAGCCAATCCGGGACAGGGGGTATCAACGAGCAGTACTTC. This encodes CASSQSGTGGINEQYF.

There are a few counts of this clonotype. The CDR3 reads CASSLGVATQYF. CDR3 sequence (DNA): TGTGCCAGCAGTTTAGGCGTGGCGACGCAGTATTTT. This chain links TRBV12-3 or TRBV12-4 with TRBJ2-3; D is ambiguous. The CDR3 covers 12 residues. V gave up 1 base and J gave up 9 bases, with 8 bases separating them.

The gene calls are TRBV11-3 and TRBJ2-3; D is unresolved. V lost 5 bases and J lost 5, with 8 bases in between. The CDR3 runs to 12 residues. Germline CDR1 is SGHNT and CDR2 is YENEEA. The CDR3, as DNA: TGTGCCAGCAGCCGAATGGGAGATACGCAGTATTTT. It is translated as CASSRMGDTQYF.

This sequence joins TRBV12-3 or TRBV12-4 and TRBJ2-5; 7 bases agree with TRBD2. Trimming took 6 bases from V and 4 from J; bases not matched to a gene: 5. This CDR3 is 13 amino acids long. CDR3 sequence: CASSYPGGETQYF. The DNA for the CDR3 is TGTGCCAGCAGCTACCCGGGAGGAGAGACCCAGTACTTC.

In its sample, this clonotype was seen a few times. The chain employs TRBV12-3 or TRBV12-4 and TRBJ1-4; D call uncertain. V was pared by 1 base and J by 7 bases, with 10 bases between. This CDR3 has 14 amino acids. CDR3 amino acids: CASSLGFEGEKLFF. CDR3 DNA sequence: TGTGCCAGCAGTTTAGGTTTTGAGGGTGAAAAACTGTTTTTT.

There are a few counts of this clonotype. The gene calls are TRBV28 and TRBJ1-2; a weak D match, TRBD1 (6 bases). The V gene's germline CDR1 is MDHEN and CDR2 SYDVKM. Trimming stripped 6 bases from V and 8 bases from J, with 19 bases between. The CDR3 loop spans 14 amino acids. CDR3 region: CASRMPGQRRGYTF. As DNA, the CDR3 is TGTGCCAGCAGGATGCCGGGACAAAGACGAGGCTACACCTTC.